This T cell receptor beta chain was sequenced in a study of CD8 T cells in ankylosing spondylitis. Study results and caveats: Disease-linked clones were reportedly significantly enriched in matched ankylosing spondylitis synovial fluid. A motif in TCR beta, a set of about 8 highly homologous variants, appeared characteristic of ankylosing spondylitis blood.

This clonotype was counted a few times. The antigen is unknown. By quantitative 5'-RACE with molecular barcodes, the TCR beta libraries were made. TCRdb re-analysed the 5' RACE reads in MiXCR, keeping a single row per CDR3 protein. The sample lists 700,000 to 1,000,000 distinct CDR3 sequences, over 9.5% occurring once. The CDR3 runs 12 residues. The V and J ends lost 6 bases and 7 bases respectively, with 10 bases between them. This TCR derives from a male donor with ankylosing spondylitis. The sequencing sample was made of blood, either unsorted or a sorted T cell fraction (not recorded which). This chain joins TRBV12-3 or TRBV12-4 and TRBJ1-5; tentative D call: TRBD1 (5 bases). The CDR3 spells CASRRGLQPQHF. Written as DNA, the CDR3 is TGTGCCAGCAGGCGGGGACTCCAGCCCCAGCATTTT.